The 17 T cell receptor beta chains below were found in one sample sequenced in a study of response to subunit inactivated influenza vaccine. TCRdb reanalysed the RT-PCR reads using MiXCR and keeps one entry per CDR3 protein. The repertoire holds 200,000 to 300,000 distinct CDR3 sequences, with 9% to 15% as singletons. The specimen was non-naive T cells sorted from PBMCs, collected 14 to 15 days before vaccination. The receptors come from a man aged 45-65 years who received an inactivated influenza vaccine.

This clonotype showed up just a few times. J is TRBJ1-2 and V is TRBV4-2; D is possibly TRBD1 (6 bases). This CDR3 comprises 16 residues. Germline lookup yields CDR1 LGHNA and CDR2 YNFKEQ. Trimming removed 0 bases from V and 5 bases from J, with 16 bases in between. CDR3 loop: CASSQERSQGWYGYTF. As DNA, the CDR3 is TGTGCCAGCAGCCAAGAACGGTCCCAGGGGTGGTATGGCTACACCTTC.

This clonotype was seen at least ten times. CDR3: CASSLEGSYNSPLHF. In DNA form, the CDR3 reads TGTGCCAGCAGCCTTGAGGGATCTTATAATTCACCCCTCCACTTT. The gene calls are TRBV7-6 and TRBJ1-6, with no clear D. Germline assignment: CDR1 SGHVS and CDR2 FNYEAQ. The V end lost 5 bases, the J end lost 4 bases, and 12 bases lay between the germline ends. The CDR3 sequence is 15 residues long. The full variable domain, completed using reference TRBV7-6 and TRBJ1-6, is GAGVSQSPRYKVTKRGQDVALRCDPISGHVSLYWYRQALGQGPEFLTYFNYEAQQDKSGLPNDRFSAERPEGSISTLTIQRTEQRDSAMYRCASSLEGSYNSPLHFGNGTRLTVT.

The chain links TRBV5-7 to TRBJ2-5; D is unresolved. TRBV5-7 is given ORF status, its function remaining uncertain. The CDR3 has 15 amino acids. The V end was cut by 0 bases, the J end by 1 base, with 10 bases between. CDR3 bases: TGTGCCAGCAGCTTGGAGGGTAGGGTCCAAGAGACCCAGTACTTC. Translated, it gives CASSLEGRVQETQYF.

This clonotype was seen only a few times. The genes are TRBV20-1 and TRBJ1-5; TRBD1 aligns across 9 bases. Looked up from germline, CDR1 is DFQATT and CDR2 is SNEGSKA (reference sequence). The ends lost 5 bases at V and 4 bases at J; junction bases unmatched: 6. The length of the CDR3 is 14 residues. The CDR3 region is CSASTGGPNQPQHF. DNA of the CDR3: TGCAGTGCTTCTACAGGGGGCCCTAATCAGCCCCAGCATTTT.

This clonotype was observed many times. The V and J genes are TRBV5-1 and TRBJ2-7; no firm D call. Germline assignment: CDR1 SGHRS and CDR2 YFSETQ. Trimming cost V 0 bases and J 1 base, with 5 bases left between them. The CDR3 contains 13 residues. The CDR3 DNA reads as TGCGCCAGCAGCTTGGACGGTTCCTACGAGCAGTACTTC. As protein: CASSLDGSYEQYF. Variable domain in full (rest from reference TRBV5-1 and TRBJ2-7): KAGVTQTPRYLIKTRGQQVTLSCSPISGHRSVSWYQQTPGQGLQFLFEYFSETQRNKGNFPGRFSGRQFSNSRSEMNVSTLELGDSALYLCASSLDGSYEQYFGPGTRLTVT.

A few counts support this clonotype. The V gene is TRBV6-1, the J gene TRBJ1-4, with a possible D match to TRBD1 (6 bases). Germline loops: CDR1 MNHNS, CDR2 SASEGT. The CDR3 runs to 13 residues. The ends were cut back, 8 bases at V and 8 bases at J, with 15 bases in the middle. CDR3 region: CASEYREREKLFF. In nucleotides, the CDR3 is TGTGCCAGCGAGTACAGGGAGAGGGAAAAACTGTTTTTT.

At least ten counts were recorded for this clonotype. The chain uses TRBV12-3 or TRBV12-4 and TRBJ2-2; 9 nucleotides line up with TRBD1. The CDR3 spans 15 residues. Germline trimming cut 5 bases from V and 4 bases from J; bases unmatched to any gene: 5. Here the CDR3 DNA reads TGTGCCAGCAGTCCACCGGGACAGGGCACCGGGGAGCTGTTTTTT. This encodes CASSPPGQGTGELFF.

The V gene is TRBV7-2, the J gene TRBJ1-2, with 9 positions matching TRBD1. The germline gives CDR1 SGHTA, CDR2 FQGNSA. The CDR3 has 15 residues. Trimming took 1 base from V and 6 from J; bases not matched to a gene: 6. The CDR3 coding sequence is TGTGCCAGCAGCTTAGTAGGGACAGGGCGGGATGGCTACACCTTC. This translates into CASSLVGTGRDGYTF.

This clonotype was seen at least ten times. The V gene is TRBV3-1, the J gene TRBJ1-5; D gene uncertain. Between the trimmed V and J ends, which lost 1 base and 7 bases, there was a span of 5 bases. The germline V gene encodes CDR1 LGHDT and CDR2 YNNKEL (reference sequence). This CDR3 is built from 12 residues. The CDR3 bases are TGTGCCAGCAGCCAAGGCGGGCAGCCCCAGCATTTT. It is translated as CASSQGGQPQHF.

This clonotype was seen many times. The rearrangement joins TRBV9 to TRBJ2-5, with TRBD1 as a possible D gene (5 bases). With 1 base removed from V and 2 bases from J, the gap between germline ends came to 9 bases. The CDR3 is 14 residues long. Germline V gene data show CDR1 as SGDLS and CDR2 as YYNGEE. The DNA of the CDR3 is TGTGCCAGCAGCGTATTTGGGGCTCAAGAGACCCAGTACTTC. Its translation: CASSVFGAQETQYF.

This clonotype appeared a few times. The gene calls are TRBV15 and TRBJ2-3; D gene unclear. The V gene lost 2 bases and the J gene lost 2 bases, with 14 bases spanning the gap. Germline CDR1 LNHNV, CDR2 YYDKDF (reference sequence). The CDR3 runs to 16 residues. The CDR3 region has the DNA TGTGCCACCAGCAGAAAACTGGGCGGAATCACAGATACGCAGTATTTT. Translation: CATSRKLGGITDTQYF.

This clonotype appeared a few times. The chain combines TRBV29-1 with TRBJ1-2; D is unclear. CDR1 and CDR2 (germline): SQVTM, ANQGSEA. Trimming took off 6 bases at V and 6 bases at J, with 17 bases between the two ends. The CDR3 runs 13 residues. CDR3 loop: CSVKEPRFDGYTF. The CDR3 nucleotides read TGCAGCGTCAAAGAACCCAGGTTTGATGGCTACACCTTC.

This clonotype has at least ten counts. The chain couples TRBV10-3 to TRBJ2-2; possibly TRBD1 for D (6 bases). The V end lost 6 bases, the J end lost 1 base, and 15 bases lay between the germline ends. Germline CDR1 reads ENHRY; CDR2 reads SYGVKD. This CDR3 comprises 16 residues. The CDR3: CAIRSTGTLNTGELFF. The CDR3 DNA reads TGTGCCATCAGATCGACGGGGACACTGAACACCGGGGAGCTGTTTTTT.

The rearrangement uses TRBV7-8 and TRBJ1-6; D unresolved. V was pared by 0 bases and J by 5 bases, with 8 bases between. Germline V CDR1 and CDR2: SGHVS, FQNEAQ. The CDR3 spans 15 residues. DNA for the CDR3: TGTGCCAGCAGCTTAGCGGGCCCGGATAATTCACCCCTCCACTTT. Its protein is CASSLAGPDNSPLHF.

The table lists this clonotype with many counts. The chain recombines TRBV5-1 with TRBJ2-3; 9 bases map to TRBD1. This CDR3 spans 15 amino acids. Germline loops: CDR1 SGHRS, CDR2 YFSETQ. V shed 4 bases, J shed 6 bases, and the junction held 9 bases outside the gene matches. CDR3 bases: TGCGCCAGCAGCGTAGAGGGACAGGGTATGGATACGCAGTATTTT. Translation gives CASSVEGQGMDTQYF.

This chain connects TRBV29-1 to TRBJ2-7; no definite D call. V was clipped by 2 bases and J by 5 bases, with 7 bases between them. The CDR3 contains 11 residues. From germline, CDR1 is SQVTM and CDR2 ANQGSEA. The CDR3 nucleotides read TGCAGCGTTGAATATATGGACGAGCAGTACTTC. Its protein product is CSVEYMDEQYF.

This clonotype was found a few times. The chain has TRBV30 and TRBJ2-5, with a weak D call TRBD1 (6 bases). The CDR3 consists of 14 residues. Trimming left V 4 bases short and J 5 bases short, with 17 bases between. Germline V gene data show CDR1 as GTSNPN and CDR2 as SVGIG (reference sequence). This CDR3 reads CAWIDWGLSETQYF. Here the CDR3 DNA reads TGTGCCTGGATCGATTGGGGGCTGAGTGAGACCCAGTACTTC.